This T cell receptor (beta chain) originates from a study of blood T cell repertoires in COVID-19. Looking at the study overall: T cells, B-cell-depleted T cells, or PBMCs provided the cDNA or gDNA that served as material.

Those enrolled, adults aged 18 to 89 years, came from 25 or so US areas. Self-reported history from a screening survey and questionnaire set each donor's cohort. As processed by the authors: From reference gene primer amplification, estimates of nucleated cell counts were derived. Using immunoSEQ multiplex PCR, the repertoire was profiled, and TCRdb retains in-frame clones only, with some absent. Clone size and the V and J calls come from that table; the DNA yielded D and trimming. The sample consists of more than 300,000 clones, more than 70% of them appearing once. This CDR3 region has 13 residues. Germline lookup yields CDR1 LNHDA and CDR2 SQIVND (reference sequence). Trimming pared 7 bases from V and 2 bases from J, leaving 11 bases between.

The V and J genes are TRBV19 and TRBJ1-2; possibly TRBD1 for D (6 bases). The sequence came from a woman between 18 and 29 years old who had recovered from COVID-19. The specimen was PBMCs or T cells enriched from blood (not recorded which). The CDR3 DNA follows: TGTGCCAGTACTCAGGGGTCGAACTATGGCTACACCTTC. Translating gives CASTQGSNYGYTF.